Shown below are 18 T cell receptor beta chains from a single sample sequenced in a study of PD-1 blockade in classical Hodgkin lymphoma. As to time point: cycle 4 day 1 (C4D1), after more than five weeks of nivolumab. Autologous stem cell transplantation was followed by relapse in every patient, and brentuximab vedotin exposure varied. The assay was immunoSEQ multiplex PCR, and TCRdb's table has in-frame clones only and misses some. The sample consists of 20,000 or so clones, more than 75% of them appearing once. The sample in question was peripheral blood mononuclear cells (PBMCs), obtained before the fourth cycle of nivolumab. The receptors were gathered from a human donor with classical Hodgkin lymphoma.

This chain links TRBV27 with TRBJ2-7, with 9 bases lining up with TRBD2. Trimming at V came to 0 bases and at J to 0 bases, leaving 6 bases not matched to a gene. Germline V lookup: CDR1 MNHEY, CDR2 SMNVEV (reference sequence). The length of the CDR3 is 17 residues. CDR3 region: CASSLSLSSGISYEQYF. In nucleotides, the CDR3 is TGTGCCAGCAGTTTATCGTTATCTAGCGGGATCTCCTACGAGCAGTACTTC.

This rearrangement joins TRBV7-9 to TRBJ2-4, with 11 bases fitting TRBD1. Germline CDR1 reads SEHNR; CDR2 reads FQNEAQ (reference sequence). The CDR3 covers 15 residues. J lost 3 bases, V lost 4 bases, and 2 bases had no gene match. CDR3 sequence (DNA): TGTGCCAGCAGCTCGGGACAGGGGGACAAAAACATTCAGTACTTC. Amino acids: CASSSGQGDKNIQYF.

The chain links TRBV4-1 to TRBJ1-5, with no clear D. The V end was cut by 1 base, the J end by 6 bases, with 7 bases between. The V gene's germline CDR1 is MGHRA and CDR2 YSYEKL. CDR3 length: 13 residues. CDR3 coding DNA: TGCGCCAGCAGCCAAGTGGAGCTTCAGCCCCAGCATTTT. It encodes CASSQVELQPQHF.

The V and J genes are TRBV7-9 and TRBJ1-5; D not resolved. Trimming shortened V by 1 base and J by 5 bases, and 9 bases separated the two germline ends. CDR1 is SEHNR and CDR2 is FQNEAQ in the germline V gene (reference sequence). The CDR3 loop spans 14 amino acids. The CDR3 is CASSLGETDQPQHF. CDR3 nucleotides: TGTGCCAGCAGCTTAGGAGAAACGGATCAGCCCCAGCATTTT.

The chain recombines TRBV29-1 with TRBJ2-3; D unresolved. V was cut by 2 bases and J by 5 bases, with 8 bases left in between. In germline, CDR1 is SQVTM, CDR2 ANQGSEA. The CDR3 is 12 residues long. The DNA for the CDR3 is TGCAGCGTTGAAAAAACGAGAGATACGCAGTATTTT. Translating it yields CSVEKTRDTQYF.

This chain links TRBV4-1 with TRBJ2-3; TRBD2 agrees at 10 bases. This CDR3 is built from 16 residues. Germline CDR1 and CDR2: MGHRA and YSYEKL. V lost 4 bases to trimming and J lost 4 bases; unmatched junction nucleotides: 8. The CDR3 DNA sequence: TGCGCCAGCAGCCTTTCTAGCGGGAGAGGGGCAGATACGCAGTATTTT. It codes for CASSLSSGRGADTQYF.

V gene TRBV4-1 combines with J gene TRBJ2-7; a possible D gene is TRBD2 (6 bases). With 0 bases removed from V and 4 bases from J, the gap between germline ends came to 19 bases. The CDR3 is made up of 17 amino acids. Germline assignment: CDR1 MGHRA and CDR2 YSYEKL. The CDR3 sequence: CASSQEGAGRRIYEQYF. The CDR3, as DNA: TGCGCCAGCAGCCAAGAAGGTGCGGGACGGCGGATTTACGAGCAGTACTTC.

The chain uses TRBV11-2 and TRBJ1-1, with D possibly matching TRBD1 (5 bases). The CDR3 covers 15 residues. V was pared by 3 bases and J by 0 bases, with 11 bases between. Looked up from germline, CDR1 is SGHAT and CDR2 is FQNNGV. The CDR3 is CASSFGTGMNTEAFF. The CDR3 DNA is TGTGCCAGCAGCTTCGGGACGGGGATGAACACTGAAGCTTTCTTT.

This sequence joins TRBV27 and TRBJ2-7; 9 bases agree with TRBD1. CDR3 length: 13 amino acids. V lost 6 bases and J lost 2; bases outside the gene matches: 2. Germline loops: CDR1 MNHEY, CDR2 SMNVEV (reference sequence). The CDR3 coding sequence is TGTGCCAGCAGGAGACAGGGGGCCTACGAGCAGTACTTC. Translated, it gives CASRRQGAYEQYF.

This clone was seen more than once but under ten times. The gene calls are TRBV30 and TRBJ2-7; D may be TRBD1 (5 bases). The germline V gene has CDR1 GTSNPN and CDR2 SVGIG (reference sequence). V dropped 4 bases and J dropped 2 bases, with 12 bases sitting between them. CDR3 size: 13 residues. CDR3 DNA: TGTGCCTGGATGCCAGGGCATACCTACGAGCAGTACTTC. It is translated as CAWMPGHTYEQYF.

The rearrangement links TRBV7-9 to TRBJ2-5, with D possibly TRBD2 on 5 matching bases. Deletions cut 1 base from V and 4 bases from J, with 10 bases between. The CDR3 has 14 amino acids. Germline V gene sequence: CDR1 SEHNR, CDR2 FQNEAQ (reference sequence). The DNA of the CDR3 is TGTGCCAGCAGCTTAGGAGGGAGCGGAGAGACCCAGTACTTC. Its translation: CASSLGGSGETQYF.

This sequence joins TRBV4-1 and TRBJ2-4, with D possibly being TRBD2 (5 bases). Germline V lookup: CDR1 MGHRA, CDR2 YSYEKL. The CDR3 consists of 16 residues. V was pared by 5 bases and J by 0 bases, with 14 bases between. The CDR3 region has the DNA TGCGCCAGCAGCGGGAGTGGGTTTCTAGCCAAAAACATTCAGTACTTC. The encoded protein is CASSGSGFLAKNIQYF.

The chain links TRBV6-5 to TRBJ2-3; TRBD2 matches at 9 bases. The CDR3 consists of 14 residues. With V trimmed by 7 bases and J by 3 bases, 5 bases remained unmatched. Germline-derived CDR1 and CDR2 are MNHEY and SVGAGI. CDR3 DNA: TGTGCCAGCACCTCGCGGGGGGGAACAGATACGCAGTATTTT. Translating it yields CASTSRGGTDTQYF.

The V gene is TRBV29-1, the J gene TRBJ2-2, with 7 bases identical to TRBD1. V was clipped by 2 bases and J by 4 bases; unmatched bases: 4. CDR1 is SQVTM and CDR2 is ANQGSEA in the germline V gene. The CDR3 runs 14 residues. CDR3 sequence reads: CSVETGVATGELFF. The CDR3 DNA sequence: TGCAGCGTTGAAACAGGGGTGGCCACCGGGGAGCTGTTTTTT.

The chain uses TRBV2 and TRBJ1-2; 7 bases line up with TRBD1. This CDR3 contains 13 residues. V lost 8 bases, J lost 4 bases, and 7 bases stayed unmatched. Germline V CDR1 and CDR2: SNHLY, FYNNEI. The CDR3 DNA reads TGTGCCAGCGGGGGGGACAGTATCTATGGCTACACCTTC. This codes for CASGGDSIYGYTF.

The chain carries TRBV19 and TRBJ1-1; D is unclear. V was clipped by 3 bases and J by 5 bases, with 16 bases between them. CDR1 LNHDA and CDR2 SQIVND come from the germline V gene (reference sequence). The CDR3 length is 15 residues. The CDR3 DNA follows: TGTGCCAGTAGTATTTTAGGGTCTCGAAATACTGAAGCTTTCTTT. It translates to CASSILGSRNTEAFF.

This clone has just one count. This chain uses TRBV28 with TRBJ1-5, with TRBD1 as a possible D gene (6 bases). The CDR3 runs 17 residues. The germline V gene encodes CDR1 MDHEN and CDR2 SYDVKM. The V gene lost 4 bases and the J gene lost 1 base, with 17 bases spanning the gap. The CDR3 DNA sequence: TGTGCCAGCAGTTCGCCCTCAGCGGGGGGCAGCAATCAGCCCCAGCATTTT. Translated: CASSSPSAGGSNQPQHF.

V and J are TRBV7-9 and TRBJ2-1; 14 bases align to TRBD2. From germline, CDR1 is SEHNR and CDR2 FQNEAQ (reference sequence). Trimming took 5 bases from V and 7 from J; bases not matched to a gene: 4. CDR3 length equals 15 residues. As DNA, the CDR3 is TGTGCCAGCAGCATTGGACTAGCGGGGGGAAATGAGCAGTTCTTC. Protein product: CASSIGLAGGNEQFF.